What follows is one T cell receptor (beta chain) and its context. The CDR3 extends over 16 amino acids. J gave up 4 bases and V 0 bases, and 9 bases lay outside the gene matches. Per germline, CDR1 SGHVS and CDR2 FQNEAQ. These data belong to a study of blood T cell repertoires in COVID-19. In the original workflow: The authors estimated nucleated cell counts from reference gene primer amplification. Measured with immunoSEQ multiplex PCR; TCRdb has only the in-frame clones, and not every one. D and trimming were read from the DNA, whereas the V and J calls and clone size are those reported in that table. Of roughly 76,000 clones listed, around 93% are singletons.

This chain connects TRBV7-8 to TRBJ2-7; 7 nucleotides line up with TRBD2. Sequencing input: peripheral blood. The sequence came from a woman aged 60 to 75 with active COVID-19. The DNA for the CDR3 is TGTGCCAGCAGCTTAGCGCCCTTAGCGGGTGGATACGAGCAGTACTTC. Its protein product is CASSLAPLAGGYEQYF. The full variable domain, in which reference TRBV7-8 and TRBJ2-7 provide the parts outside the CDR3, is GAGVSQSPRYKVAKRGQDVALRCDPISGHVSLFWYQQALGQGPEFLTYFQNEAQLDKSGLPSDRFFAERPEGSVSTLKIQRTQQEDSAVYLCASSLAPLAGGYEQYFGPGTRLTVT.